This entry lists 30 T cell receptor beta chains sequenced from one sample in a study of cytomegalovirus exposure and HLA in healthy donors. Both 60 Vbeta primers and 13 Jbeta primers went into the PCR. Assay: immunoSEQ multiplex PCR; the TCRdb copy retains only in-frame clones and omits some. The sample yields under 150,000 clones, about 80% seen once. The sample comprised PBMCs. Receptors were obtained from a woman in her 30s in good health and CMV-seropositive.

CDR3 coding DNA: TGCGCCAGCAGTCGAGGACAGGGGAGCTATTCACCCCTCCACTTT. Translation gives CASSRGQGSYSPLHF. The chain links TRBV5-1 to TRBJ1-6, with 9 bases matching TRBD1. The germline gives CDR1 SGHRS, CDR2 YFSETQ. The J segment lost 8 bases and the V segment lost 5 bases, leaving 8 bases of the junction unmatched. The CDR3 spans 15 residues.

The count of this clone is one. CDR3 bases: TGTGCCAGCAGCGCATCCGGAGGGGAGGTCGGGGAGCTGTTTTTT. As protein: CASSASGGEVGELFF. V usage is TRBV7-6 and J usage is TRBJ2-2; tentative D call: TRBD2 (6 bases). Germline lookup yields CDR1 SGHVS and CDR2 FNYEAQ. V was cut by 5 bases and J by 7 bases, with 17 bases left in between. The CDR3 length is 15 residues.

The J gene is TRBJ1-3, the V gene TRBV19; 7 nucleotides agree with TRBD1. The germline CDR1 and CDR2 sequences are LNHDA and SQIVND (reference sequence). V dropped 7 bases and J dropped 3; count of bases not matched to a gene: 6. The CDR3 loop spans 14 amino acids. The CDR3 here is CASITRGSGNTIYF. As DNA, the CDR3 is TGTGCCAGTATTACCAGGGGGAGTGGAAACACCATATATTTT.

The chain has TRBV6-1 and TRBJ2-7, with a tentative D call TRBD2 (6 bases). V lost 1 base, J lost 4 bases, and 20 bases lay in between. The CDR3 length is 17 residues. Germline CDR1 is MNHNS and CDR2 is SASEGT. CDR3 DNA sequence: TGTGCCAGCAGTGAAGAGTATCGGGCAGGGAGGAGGTACGAGCAGTACTTC. Protein: CASSEEYRAGRRYEQYF.

The chain couples TRBV27 to TRBJ2-1, with 13 bases fitting TRBD2. The CDR3 spans 17 residues. CDR1 and CDR2 (germline): MNHEY, SMNVEV (reference sequence). Trimming removed 5 bases from V and 6 bases from J; junction bases left unmatched: 10. The CDR3 spells CASSPKRGTSGTNEQFF. The CDR3 DNA reads as TGTGCCAGCAGTCCCAAACGGGGGACTAGCGGGACCAATGAGCAGTTCTTC.

J is TRBJ1-5 and V is TRBV27; D is ambiguous. Germline V lookup: CDR1 MNHEY, CDR2 SMNVEV (reference sequence). The CDR3 totals 11 residues. V was cut by 4 bases and J by 14 bases, with 12 bases left in between. The CDR3 reads CASSSGVEEHF. The CDR3 DNA reads TGTGCCAGCAGTTCCGGGGTTGAGGAGCATTTT.

V and J are TRBV2 and TRBJ2-7; 9 positions match TRBD1. The CDR3 spans 15 residues. The germline gives CDR1 SNHLY, CDR2 FYNNEI. V lost 4 bases to trimming and J lost 0 bases; unmatched junction nucleotides: 4. CDR3 sequence reads: CASSADRGNSYEQYF. In nucleotides, the CDR3 is TGTGCCAGCAGTGCCGACAGGGGGAACTCCTACGAGCAGTACTTC.

This rearrangement joins TRBV4-1 to TRBJ2-3, with D perhaps matching TRBD2 (6 bases). V shed 1 base and J shed 3 bases, with 20 bases lying between them. The germline V gene encodes CDR1 MGHRA and CDR2 YSYEKL. The CDR3 extends over 18 amino acids. The DNA of the CDR3 is TGCGCCAGCAGCCAAGTAGGGGAGGATATGGCGGGGACAGATACGCAGTATTTT. Translating gives CASSQVGEDMAGTDTQYF.

The rearrangement uses TRBV19 and TRBJ2-7; 7 bases fit TRBD1. The CDR3 contains 14 residues. Unmatched junction bases numbered 8, after V lost 7 bases and J lost 2 bases. Germline V gene lookup returns CDR1 LNHDA and CDR2 SQIVND (reference sequence). In nucleotides, the CDR3 is TGTGCCAGTACGCAAGCTAGGGGGCCCTACGAGCAGTACTTC. This gives the protein CASTQARGPYEQYF.

The chain carries TRBV18 and TRBJ1-1; D is unresolved. The CDR3 has 13 residues. Deletions cut 3 bases from V and 0 bases from J, with 5 bases between. The germline CDR1 and CDR2 sequences are KGHSH and LQKENI. The CDR3 protein is CASSPNMNTEAFF. The DNA of the CDR3 is TGTGCCAGCTCACCGAACATGAACACTGAAGCTTTCTTT.

The chain employs TRBV9 and TRBJ1-6, with 9 bases lining up with TRBD1. Germline values: CDR1 SGDLS, CDR2 YYNGEE. The CDR3 covers 15 residues. After removal of 4 bases from V and 10 bases from J, the junction contained 9 bases not matched to a gene. CDR3 sequence: CASSSTGGVRSPLHF. DNA of the CDR3: TGTGCCAGCAGCTCCACAGGGGGCGTCAGGTCACCCCTCCACTTT.

This clone was observed a single time. The chain is built from TRBV10-1 and TRBJ2-2; 11 nucleotides align to TRBD1. CDR3 length equals 17 residues. Germline CDR1 reads WNHNN; CDR2 reads SYGVQD (reference sequence). V lost 2 bases, J lost 3 bases, and 5 bases stayed unmatched. CDR3 in amino acids: CASSERTGGVYTGELFF. Written as DNA, the CDR3 is TGCGCCAGCAGTGAGCGGACAGGGGGCGTATACACCGGGGAGCTGTTTTTT.

This rearrangement joins TRBV5-6 to TRBJ1-5; D ambiguous. Germline CDR1 is SGHDT and CDR2 is YYEEEE. V was clipped by 0 bases and J by 1 base, with 11 bases between them. The CDR3 has 16 amino acids. The CDR3, as DNA: TGTGCCAGCAGCTTGGGAGGAGGGTCGAGCAATCAGCCCCAGCATTTT. The encoded protein is CASSLGGGSSNQPQHF.

J is TRBJ2-5 and V is TRBV7-8, with 10 bases identical to TRBD2. The V and J ends lost 1 base and 6 bases, in that order; junction bases with no gene match: 8. The germline gives CDR1 SGHVS, CDR2 FQNEAQ. The CDR3 has 16 amino acids. CDR3 bases: TGTGCCAGCAGCTTAGGGCTAGCGGGAGAAACGAAGACCCAGTACTTC. The encoded protein is CASSLGLAGETKTQYF. Combining the CDR3 with reference TRBV7-8 and TRBJ2-5 gives the whole variable domain GAGVSQSPRYKVAKRGQDVALRCDPISGHVSLFWYQQALGQGPEFLTYFQNEAQLDKSGLPSDRFFAERPEGSVSTLKIQRTQQEDSAVYLCASSLGLAGETKTQYFGPGTRLLVL.

The chain combines TRBV7-2 with TRBJ1-4; D unclear. V lost 5 bases, J lost 0 bases, and 7 bases lay in between. The V gene's germline CDR1 is SGHTA and CDR2 FQGNSA. CDR3 length equals 14 residues. The CDR3 DNA reads as TGTGCCAGCAGCCCACGGGCAACTAATGAAAAACTGTTTTTT. Translation: CASSPRATNEKLFF.

The rearrangement links TRBV30 to TRBJ2-1; D possibly corresponds to TRBD2 (6 bases). Germline CDR1 GTSNPN, CDR2 SVGIG (reference sequence). The CDR3 consists of 10 residues. Trimming stripped 5 bases from V and 15 bases from J, with 14 bases between. Here the CDR3 reads CAWGLAILFF. Here the CDR3 DNA reads TGTGCCTGGGGGCTAGCGATTCTGTTCTTC.

The chain links TRBV27 to TRBJ1-3; D unclear. Trimming pared 6 bases from V and 0 bases from J, leaving 12 bases between. Germline V gene data show CDR1 as MNHEY and CDR2 as SMNVEV (reference sequence). The CDR3 loop spans 15 amino acids. CDR3 coding DNA: TGTGCCAGCAGCCGCAACCGCGACTCTGGAAACACCATATATTTT. The encoded protein is CASSRNRDSGNTIYF.

V and J are TRBV5-1 and TRBJ1-4; 10 positions match TRBD1. CDR1 and CDR2 (germline): SGHRS, YFSETQ. The CDR3 sequence is 14 residues long. V gave up 2 bases and J gave up 7 bases; unmatched junction bases: 2. CDR3 DNA sequence: TGCGCCAGCAGCTTAGGACAGGGGGGTGAAAAACTGTTTTTT. It yields the protein CASSLGQGGEKLFF. The full variable domain, with the rest looked up from reference TRBV5-1 and TRBJ1-4, is KAGVTQTPRYLIKTRGQQVTLSCSPISGHRSVSWYQQTPGQGLQFLFEYFSETQRNKGNFPGRFSGRQFSNSRSEMNVSTLELGDSALYLCASSLGQGGEKLFFGSGTQLSVL.

This chain joins TRBV7-8 and TRBJ2-2, with TRBD1 matching 9 bases. This CDR3 has 16 amino acids. Germline-derived CDR1 and CDR2 are SGHVS and FQNEAQ. V lost 5 bases, J lost 5 bases, and 9 bases stayed unmatched. The CDR3 bases are TGTGCCAGCAGCGCGATAACAGGGGGCGATACCGGGGAGCTGTTTTTT. It translates to CASSAITGGDTGELFF.

V and J are TRBV4-1 and TRBJ1-2, with D perhaps TRBD1 (6 bases). Trimming cost V 1 base and J 2 bases, with 20 bases left between them. This CDR3 has 18 residues. CDR1 is MGHRA, CDR2 YSYEKL, per germline. Here the CDR3 reads CASSQARLTGPDNYGYTF. CDR3 in DNA: TGCGCCAGCAGCCAAGCCAGGTTGACAGGCCCCGACAACTATGGCTACACCTTC.

This clone has more than one count but fewer than ten. This chain uses TRBV10-3 with TRBJ1-5; perhaps TRBD1 as D (5 bases). The CDR3 covers 14 residues. In germline, CDR1 is ENHRY, CDR2 SYGVKD. V lost 3 bases and J 7 bases, leaving 13 bases between the germline ends. The CDR3 protein is CAISDSGSRQPQHF. For the CDR3, the DNA is TGTGCCATCAGTGATTCAGGGTCGCGGCAGCCCCAGCATTTT.

The chain links TRBV2 to TRBJ2-1; tentatively, D is TRBD2 (5 bases). Germline CDR1 SNHLY, CDR2 FYNNEI. The germline V and J ends were trimmed by 0 bases and 13 bases, with 10 bases remaining between them. The CDR3 is 12 residues long. The CDR3, as DNA: TGTGCCAGCAGTGAAGCGTTCCTAGCCCAGTTCTTC. Amino acids: CASSEAFLAQFF.

In its sample, this clone was seen a few times. The chain employs TRBV18 and TRBJ1-6, with D maybe TRBD1 (5 bases). Germline CDR1 and CDR2: KGHSH and LQKENI. The length of the CDR3 is 16 residues. The V end was cut by 3 bases, the J end by 0 bases, with 9 bases between. The CDR3 here is CASSPTDNSYNSPLHF. The CDR3 DNA is TGTGCCAGCTCACCGACGGACAACTCCTATAATTCACCCCTCCACTTT.

The rearrangement joins TRBV27 to TRBJ2-2; D unresolved. Germline-derived CDR1 and CDR2 are MNHEY and SMNVEV (reference sequence). The CDR3 contains 15 residues. The ends were cut back, 1 base at V and 5 bases at J, with 11 bases in the middle. Here the CDR3 reads CASSLWSPRTGELFF. The DNA for the CDR3 is TGTGCCAGCAGTTTATGGTCTCCCCGGACCGGGGAGCTGTTTTTT.

The rearrangement joins TRBV7-9 to TRBJ2-7; D is ambiguous. Looked up from germline, CDR1 is SEHNR and CDR2 is FQNEAQ (reference sequence). This CDR3 has 14 residues. Trimming cost V 2 bases and J 5 bases, with 13 bases left between them. CDR3 bases: TGTGCCAGCAGCTTAATGCAGGTCCCCCACGAGCAGTACTTC. Translating gives CASSLMQVPHEQYF.

The chain links TRBV6-5 to TRBJ1-5, with TRBD1 as a possible D gene (6 bases). This CDR3 spans 15 amino acids. Trimming took 5 bases from V and 2 from J, leaving 13 bases between them. Germline V lookup: CDR1 MNHEY, CDR2 SVGAGI. CDR3 nucleotides: TGTGCCAGCAGTCTTCAGGGGAATGGCAATCAGCCCCAGCATTTT. Its translation: CASSLQGNGNQPQHF.

The J gene is TRBJ2-5, the V gene TRBV19, with D possibly matching TRBD2 (6 bases). Trimming removed 6 bases from V and 5 bases from J, with 16 bases in between. Per germline, CDR1 LNHDA and CDR2 SQIVND (reference sequence). The CDR3 runs to 14 residues. CDR3 amino acids: CASSLGGVGETQYF. CDR3 DNA sequence: TGTGCCAGTAGCCTTGGAGGGGTGGGGGAGACCCAGTACTTC.

The sample holds one count of this clone. V gene TRBV4-1 combines with J gene TRBJ2-5, with TRBD2 matching 11 bases. The ends lost 2 bases at V and 6 bases at J; junction bases unmatched: 5. The CDR3 runs to 15 residues. Germline V gene data show CDR1 as MGHRA and CDR2 as YSYEKL. CDR3 sequence (DNA): TGCGCCAGCAGCCAACGACTAGCGGGACCTCAGACCCAGTACTTC. Amino acids: CASSQRLAGPQTQYF.

The genes are TRBV4-1 and TRBJ2-3; TRBD2 aligns across 9 bases. With V trimmed by 3 bases and J by 1 base, 5 bases remained unmatched. The CDR3 loop spans 16 amino acids. CDR1 is MGHRA, CDR2 YSYEKL, per germline. CDR3 nucleotide sequence: TGCGCCAGCAGCCACCGCGGGGGGGACGGCACAGATACGCAGTATTTT. Translating gives CASSHRGGDGTDTQYF.

The chain uses TRBV6-5 and TRBJ1-1; 10 bases line up with TRBD1. Unmatched junction bases numbered 3, after V lost 6 bases and J lost 5 bases. Germline assignment: CDR1 MNHEY and CDR2 SVGAGI. The CDR3 covers 13 residues. CDR3 coding DNA: TGTGCCAGCAGATGGACAGGGGGGACTGAAGCTTTCTTT. This codes for CASRWTGGTEAFF.